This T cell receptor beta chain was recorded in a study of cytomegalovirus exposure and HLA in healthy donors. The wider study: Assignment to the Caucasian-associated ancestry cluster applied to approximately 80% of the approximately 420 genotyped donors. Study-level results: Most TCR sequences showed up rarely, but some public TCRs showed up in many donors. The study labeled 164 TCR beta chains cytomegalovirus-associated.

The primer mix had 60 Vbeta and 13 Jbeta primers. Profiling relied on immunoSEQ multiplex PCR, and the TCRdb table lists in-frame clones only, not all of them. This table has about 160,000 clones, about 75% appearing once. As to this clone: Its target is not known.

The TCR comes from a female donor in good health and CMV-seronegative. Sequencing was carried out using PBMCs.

CDR3 residues: CASSESLAQETQYF. The CDR3 bases are TGTGCCAGCAGTGAAAGCCTAGCCCAAGAGACCCAGTACTTC. This sequence joins TRBV2 and TRBJ2-5; perhaps TRBD2 as D (5 bases). The V gene's germline CDR1 is SNHLY and CDR2 FYNNEI. Trimming shortened V by 2 bases and J by 1 base, and 8 bases separated the two germline ends. This CDR3 is 14 amino acids long. Looking up the rest from reference TRBV2 and TRBJ2-5 gives the full variable domain: EPEVTQTPSHQVTQMGQEVILRCVPISNHLYFYWYRQILGQKVEFLVSFYNNEISEKSEIFDDQFSVERPDGSNFTLKIRSTKLEDSAMYFCASSESLAQETQYFGPGTRLLVL.